A single sample gave rise to the 17 T cell receptor beta chains below, sequenced in a study of shared clonotypes between healthy human individuals. Profiling relied on immunoSEQ multiplex PCR, and the TCRdb table lists in-frame clones only, not all of them. This sample has 650,000 to 750,000 clones, with around 72% found just once. The material sequenced was memory CD4+ T cells sorted from blood. As to subset: CD45RA-negative fraction. Receptors originate from a woman aged 30 to 39 in good health.

This rearrangement joins TRBV21-1 to TRBJ2-3; TRBD1 was called by the table and not checked on the DNA. TRBV21-1 has pseudogene status. The CDR3 totals 16 residues. The CDR3 loop reads CASSGMATVMQDTQYF. The CDR3 DNA reads as TGTGCCAGCAGTGGAATGGCTACAGTCATGCAAGATACGCAGTATTTT.

The chain has TRBV5-4 and TRBJ1-2; 9 bases are a match to TRBD1. CDR1 and CDR2 from the germline V gene are SGHNT and YYREEE (reference sequence). With V trimmed by 3 bases and J by 8 bases, 11 bases remained unmatched. This CDR3 has 15 residues. CDR3 nucleotides: TGTGCCAGCAGCTACTCGTTGGACAGGGGAAAGGGCTACACCTTC. It is translated as CASSYSLDRGKGYTF.

V and J are TRBV6-1 and TRBJ1-4; D unresolved. The CDR3 totals 16 residues. Trimming cost V 4 bases and J 0 bases, with 12 bases left between them. The germline gives CDR1 MNHNS, CDR2 SASEGT. CDR3 bases: TGTGCCAGCAGTGGTCGACAACTAGCAACTAATGAAAAACTGTTTTTT. Translated: CASSGRQLATNEKLFF.

This clone was detected a few times. V gene TRBV2 combines with J gene TRBJ2-7; D assignment may be TRBD1 or TRBD2 (5 bases each). Trimming took 6 bases from V and 1 from J, leaving 13 bases between them. From germline, CDR1 is SNHLY and CDR2 FYNNEI. The CDR3 sequence is 14 residues long. CDR3 nucleotides: TGTGCCAGCAGGGAGGTAGCAGGGTCCTACGAGCAGTACTTC. This encodes CASREVAGSYEQYF. The entire variable domain, with the rest obtained from reference TRBV2 and TRBJ2-7, is as follows: EPEVTQTPSHQVTQMGQEVILRCVPISNHLYFYWYRQILGQKVEFLVSFYNNEISEKSEIFDDQFSVERPDGSNFTLKIRSTKLEDSAMYFCASREVAGSYEQYFGPGTRLTVT.

This clone was picked up one time. The CDR3 DNA reads as TGTGCCAGCTCACGGCGATGGGACTCCTACGAGCAGTACTTC. Its translation: CASSRRWDSYEQYF. The chain employs TRBV5-6 and TRBJ2-7; D remains unclear. Germline CDR1 reads SGHDT; CDR2 reads YYEEEE. This CDR3 is 14 amino acids long. Trimming cost V 7 bases and J 0 bases, with 14 bases left between them.

This clone has just a few counts. The chain has TRBV21-1 and TRBJ1-3; the listed D gene, TRBD1, was not tested against the DNA. TRBV21-1 is shown as a pseudogene. There are 19 residues in the CDR3. The CDR3 here is CASSKDRRQTRPSGNTIYF. The CDR3 coding sequence is TGTGCCAGCAGCAAAGATCGCAGACAAACCCGACCCTCTGGAAACACCATATATTTT.

The chain has TRBV18 and TRBJ2-5; TRBD2 matches at 9 bases. CDR1 KGHSH and CDR2 LQKENI come from the germline V gene. V dropped 1 base and J dropped 2; count of bases not matched to a gene: 5. The CDR3 covers 16 residues. CDR3 in DNA: TGTGCCAGCTCACCACAGGCGACTAGCGGACAAGAGACCCAGTACTTC. Translation: CASSPQATSGQETQYF.

The chain carries TRBV20-1 and TRBJ2-7; 8 bases align to TRBD1. V lost 6 bases and J lost 6; bases outside the gene matches: 4. The CDR3 runs to 11 residues. CDR1 and CDR2 from the germline V gene are DFQATT and SNEGSKA (reference sequence). The CDR3 region is CSAPTGGEQYF. The CDR3 DNA follows: TGCAGTGCCCCCACAGGGGGCGAGCAGTACTTC.

This clone was observed a few times. V and J are TRBV19 and TRBJ1-2; TRBD1 is a possible D gene (5 bases). The V and J ends lost 2 bases and 0 bases respectively, with 7 bases between them. The germline CDR1 and CDR2 sequences are LNHDA and SQIVND (reference sequence). This CDR3 contains 14 residues. CDR3 coding DNA: TGTGCCAGTAGTATACAGGGTCCTAACTATGGCTACACCTTC. Amino acid sequence: CASSIQGPNYGYTF.

This clone was counted once. The rearrangement links TRBV7-2 to TRBJ2-1; D uncertain. V lost 3 bases to trimming and J lost 10 bases, with 16 bases between them. The length of the CDR3 is 14 residues. The germline V gene encodes CDR1 SGHTA and CDR2 FQGNSA. In DNA form, the CDR3 reads TGTGCCAGCAGCTTGGGCATGCCGAGCTGGGAGCAGTTCTTC. Its translation: CASSLGMPSWEQFF.

This clone has ten or more counts. The chain has TRBV27 and TRBJ2-7; 10 nucleotides line up with TRBD2. Germline lookup yields CDR1 MNHEY and CDR2 SMNVEV (reference sequence). Unmatched junction bases numbered 5, after V lost 8 bases and J lost 7 bases. This CDR3 spans 12 amino acids. The CDR3 DNA is TGTGCCAGCCAGCGGGAGGGTGGAGAGCAGTACTTC. Its protein is CASQREGGEQYF.

This chain uses TRBV19 with TRBJ1-4; 9 bases agree with TRBD1. CDR3 length: 14 amino acids. Unmatched junction bases numbered 9, after V lost 10 bases and J lost 6 bases. Germline CDR1 is LNHDA and CDR2 is SQIVND (reference sequence). CDR3 sequence: CATGTGYRDEKLFF. In DNA form, the CDR3 reads TGTGCCACAGGGACAGGGTATCGGGATGAAAAACTGTTTTTT.

The chain uses TRBV27 and TRBJ2-7; the match to TRBD1 covers 10 bases. CDR1 and CDR2 (germline): MNHEY, SMNVEV (reference sequence). V was clipped by 3 bases and J by 4 bases; unmatched bases: 12. The CDR3 totals 17 residues. The CDR3 protein is CASSFSSRDRGMYEQYF. The CDR3 DNA reads TGTGCCAGCAGTTTCTCTTCGAGGGACAGGGGTATGTACGAGCAGTACTTC.

The rearrangement links TRBV5-4 to TRBJ2-3; D remains ambiguous. Germline V lookup: CDR1 SGHNT, CDR2 YYREEE (reference sequence). This CDR3 comprises 15 residues. Deletions cut 0 bases from V and 0 bases from J, with 8 bases between. The CDR3: CASSLVSSSTDTQYF. The CDR3, as DNA: TGTGCCAGCAGCTTGGTGAGCTCTAGCACAGATACGCAGTATTTT. Combining the CDR3 with reference TRBV5-4 and TRBJ2-3 gives the whole variable domain ETGVTQSPTHLIKTRGQQVTLRCSSQSGHNTVSWYQQALGQGPQFIFQYYREEENGRGNFPPRFSGLQFPNYSSELNVNALELDDSALYLCASSLVSSSTDTQYFGPGTRLTVL.

This clone was seen more than once but under ten times. The chain combines TRBV25-1 with TRBJ2-1, with 8 bases that match TRBD2. The CDR3 consists of 17 residues. Germline CDR1 and CDR2: MGHDK and SYGVNS. The J segment lost 0 bases and the V segment lost 4 bases, leaving 8 bases of the junction unmatched. The CDR3 loop is CASSASSGSPSYNEQFF. CDR3 DNA: TGTGCCAGCAGTGCCTCTAGCGGGTCACCCTCCTACAATGAGCAGTTCTTC.

V and J are TRBV7-2 and TRBJ1-5; no firm D call. V lost 1 base and J 4 bases, leaving 11 bases between the germline ends. This CDR3 region has 15 residues. The germline V gene encodes CDR1 SGHTA and CDR2 FQGNSA. The chain's CDR3 is CASSLGMLGNQPQHF. The CDR3 DNA sequence: TGTGCCAGCAGCTTAGGAATGCTGGGGAATCAGCCCCAGCATTTT. The complete variable domain, with remaining parts taken from reference TRBV7-2 and TRBJ1-5, reads GAGVSQSPSNKVTEKGKDVELRCDPISGHTALYWYRQSLGQGLEFLIYFQGNSAPDKSGLPSDRFSAERTGGSVSTLTIQRTQQEDSAVYLCASSLGMLGNQPQHFGDGTRLSIL.

The gene calls are TRBV11-2 and TRBJ2-7, with 7 positions matching TRBD2. After removal of 3 bases from V and 2 bases from J, the junction contained 1 base not matched to a gene. The CDR3 extends over 13 amino acids. Germline CDR1 is SGHAT and CDR2 is FQNNGV. The CDR3 sequence is CASSFAGAYEQYF. The CDR3 nucleotides read TGTGCCAGCAGCTTCGCGGGGGCCTACGAGCAGTACTTC.